This T cell receptor beta chain came from a study of Tregs in tolerant kidney transplant recipients. Study details: CD4+CD25+CD127- cells came from roughly 3-day belatacept mixed lymphocyte reactions, some with approximately 5-day graft donor restimulation. Findings and caveats of the study: The small number of patients limits these findings pending further validation.

This CDR3 comprises 15 residues. Germline values: CDR1 MNHEY, CDR2 SVGAGI. J gave up 2 bases and V 2 bases, and 6 bases lay outside the gene matches. This clone is a singleton in its sample. Its cognate antigen is unknown. Some clones are missing from TCRdb's copy, which holds only in-frame ones; the method was immunoSEQ multiplex PCR. The sample has under 45,000 clones; 95% to 96% are singletons. V and J are TRBV6-5 and TRBJ2-7; TRBD1 aligns across 7 bases. This receptor was obtained from a human donor in good health. The sequencing sample was made of Tregs from blood cultured with allogeneic cells. The CDR3 nucleotides read TGTGCCAGCAGTTACGGTTTAACAGGGGCCTACGAGCAGTACTTC. Its translation: CASSYGLTGAYEQYF.